This T cell receptor beta chain was identified during a study of T cell clonality in common variable immunodeficiency. Notes on the study in general: Fewer TCRbeta clones were shared among CVID subjects than controls. The cause of increased CVID clonality remains unclear without subpopulation sequencing.

This clone was observed a few times. What it binds is unknown. The read stops 3 residues short of the end of the CDR3; the missing end is completed from the germline J gene. The CDR3 has 15 residues. The germline CDR1 and CDR2 sequences are DFQATT and SNEGSKA (reference sequence). Equal genomic DNA amounts from CVID and control samples were sequenced. Libraries were prepared by immunoSEQ multiplex PCR; TCRdb keeps only in-frame clonotypes and omits some of them. Found here are about 52,000 clones, no singletons; the ten largest cover just over 2%. This sequence was found in a person aged 18 to 75 in good health. The V gene is TRBV20-1, the J gene TRBJ1-1; D ambiguous. Sample: peripheral blood mononuclear cells. CDR3 DNA, as far as it was read: TGCAGTGCTAGAGAAACTAGCGGGAGTGGGTACGAG. Amino acids: CSARETSGSGYE. Given in full, the CDR3 is CSARETSGSGYEAFF.